This TCR beta chain originates from a study of CD8 T cells in ankylosing spondylitis. Germline values: CDR1 MGHDK, CDR2 SYGVNS. V lost 9 bases and J lost 7, with 19 bases in between. CDR3 length equals 14 residues. Regarding the study as a whole: Both synovial fluid and blood in reactive arthritis had previously been reported to carry some motif variants. Ankylosing spondylitis blood appeared to carry a characteristic TCR beta motif of several highly homologous variants.

This clonotype was detected a few times. Its antigen is as yet unknown. Scientists made TCR beta libraries using quantitative 5'-RACE with molecular barcodes. TCRdb re-called the 5' RACE reads with MiXCR, one entry per CDR3 protein. The sample carries some 200,000 distinct CDR3 sequences, 9.5% to 15% recorded once. This clonotype originated in a male donor with ankylosing spondylitis or in good health (not recorded which). The chain links TRBV25-1 to TRBJ2-1; perhaps D is TRBD1 or TRBD2 (5 bases each). Input material: blood, either unsorted or a sorted T cell fraction (not recorded which). The CDR3 nucleotides read TGTGCCAGTAGCTCCCTCGGAGAGGGGAATGAGCAGTTCTTC. As protein: CASSSLGEGNEQFF. The entire variable domain, with the rest obtained from reference TRBV25-1 and TRBJ2-1, is as follows: EADIYQTPRYLVIGTGKKITLECSQTMGHDKMYWYQQDPGMELHLIHYSYGVNSTEKGDLSSESTVSRIRTEHFPLTLESARPSHTSQYLCASSSLGEGNEQFFGPGTRLTVL.